The present TCR beta chain was sequenced within a study of vaccination effects on CD4 cells after COVID-19. The data were produced by immunoSEQ multiplex PCR, yet TCRdb's version contains in-frame clones alone and is incomplete. The repertoire holds nearly 25,000 clones, with more than 65% as singletons. The ViraFEST assay expanded antigen-specific CD4+ T cells with viral peptide pools before sequencing. Isolating CD4+ T cells followed roughly ten days of culture. Every participant took two doses of the BNT162b2 or mRNA-1273 vaccine. Concerning this clone itself: The antigen is undetermined.

The sequence was obtained from a human donor who received a COVID-19 vaccine. The sequencing used CD4+ T cells from PBMCs cultured with SARS-CoV-2 spike peptides, collected after COVID-19 vaccination.

CDR3 sequence (DNA): TGTGCCAGCAGAGACAGGCCCACTGAAGCTTTCTTT. Protein sequence: CASRDRPTEAFF. The chain has TRBV12-3 or TRBV12-4 and TRBJ1-1, with D perhaps TRBD1 (6 bases). Trimming left V 6 bases short and J 4 bases short, with 9 bases between. The CDR3 is made up of 12 amino acids.